These T cell receptor beta chains were read from a single sample in a study of blood T cell repertoires in COVID-19. This table comes from immunoSEQ multiplex PCR, and its TCRdb copy is limited to in-frame clones, with some not included. The sample lists 150,000 to 200,000 clones; 88% were seen once. The sequenced sample was peripheral blood. The receptors shown here come from a human donor in a cohort sampled during active COVID-19. Both conserved end residues are part of each CDR3. The D gene is left open where the match is weak. Part of the rows lack a size; the others show once, few, many or a class for expanded clones.

CDR3: CASSSAGDPSYEQYF
DNA: TGCGCCAGCAGCTCTGCAGGGGACCCTTCCTACGAGCAGTACTTC
D: .
J: TRBJ2-7
size: .
V: TRBV5-1

CDR3: CSVVPHGSYEQYF
DNA: TGCAGCGTCGTACCCCACGGCTCCTACGAGCAGTACTTC
D: .
J: TRBJ2-7
size: .
V: TRBV29-1

CDR3: CSVTATTGEYGYTF
DNA: TGCAGCGTTACAGCGACGACAGGGGAGTATGGCTACACCTTC
D: TRBD1
J: TRBJ1-2
size: .
V: TRBV29-1

CDR3: CASSLNRDNSPLHF
DNA: TGCGCCAGCAGCTTGAACAGGGATAATTCACCCCTCCACTTT
D: .
J: TRBJ1-6
size: .
V: TRBV5-1

CDR3: CASSLGLAGADEQFF
DNA: TGTGCCAGCAGCCTCGGACTAGCGGGAGCAGATGAGCAGTTCTTC
D: TRBD2
J: TRBJ2-1
size: .
V: TRBV7-8

CDR3: CASSFQSGRSHEQYF
DNA: TGTGCCAGCAGTTTTCAGAGCGGGAGGTCCCACGAGCAGTACTTC
D: TRBD2
J: TRBJ2-7
size: few
V: TRBV28

CDR3: CASSLGRGNTEAFF
DNA: TGTGCCAGCAGCCTGGGAAGGGGGAACACTGAAGCTTTCTTT
D: .
J: TRBJ1-1
size: .
V: TRBV5-4

CDR3: CASGPPTGTGDGYTF
DNA: TGTGCTAGTGGTCCGCCAACCGGGACAGGGGACGGCTACACCTTC
D: TRBD1
J: TRBJ1-2
size: .
V: TRBV12-5

CDR3: CASSGGGGSYEQYF
DNA: TGTGCCAGCAGCGGGGGAGGGGGCTCCTACGAGCAGTACTTC
D: .
J: TRBJ2-7
size: .
V: TRBV7-9

CDR3: CASSEGLAGVGWDEQFF
DNA: TGTGCCAGCAGCGAGGGACTAGCGGGCGTAGGTTGGGATGAGCAGTTCTTC
D: TRBD2
J: TRBJ2-1
size: .
V: TRBV5-6

CDR3: CASSPRDREGTEAFF
DNA: TGTGCCAGCAGCCCGAGGGACAGGGAGGGCACTGAAGCTTTCTTT
D: TRBD1
J: TRBJ1-1
size: .
V: TRBV4-2